This TCR beta chain was found in a study of early T cells in non-severe SARS-CoV-2 infection. Study-wide background: Sequencing was performed on bulk RNA from unsorted whole blood, leaving chains unpaired.

The TCR library protocol attached unique molecular identifiers to the individual cDNA molecules. Each CDR3 protein is one row after TCRdb ran MiXCR on the 5' RACE reads. The repertoire holds 68,000 or so distinct CDR3 sequences, with 11% as singletons. This clonotype was counted between two and nine times. Its specificity is unknown. Findings and caveats of the study: VDJdb-based annotation leaned toward anti-spike CD8 responses and missed private and CD4 specificities.

V gave up 4 bases and J gave up 0 bases; unmatched junction bases: 3. Germline CDR1 MNHEY, CDR2 SVGEGT. The CDR3 runs 15 residues. The genes are TRBV6-2 or TRBV6-3 and TRBJ2-4; TRBD2 matches 7 bases. Sample: whole blood. The origin of this receptor is an adult who was a healthcare worker with PCR-confirmed SARS-CoV-2 infection or an uninfected control (not recorded which). CDR3 nucleotide sequence: TGTGCCAGCAGTTTTCTAGCGGTAGCCAAAAACATTCAGTACTTC. This codes for CASSFLAVAKNIQYF.